This entry describes one T cell receptor (beta chain). Authors' data handling: Amplification of reference gene primers provided the estimated nucleated cell counts. The assay was immunoSEQ multiplex PCR, and TCRdb's table has in-frame clones only and misses some. V, J and clone size derive from that table, while D and trimming were established from the DNA sequence. The sample carries about 180,000 clones, 80% to 90% recorded once. This sample was included in a study of blood T cell repertoires in COVID-19. Clinical histories supplied by participants themselves formed the basis of cohort assignment. CDR3 size: 17 residues. V lost 6 bases, J lost 2 bases, and 10 bases stayed unmatched. Germline values: CDR1 SNHLY, CDR2 FYNNEI.

Sequencing was performed on PBMCs or T cells enriched from blood (not recorded which). J is TRBJ2-5 and V is TRBV2; 12 bases line up with TRBD2. The TCR originated in a woman aged 18-29 years who had recovered from COVID-19. The CDR3 loop is CASRPGLAGTLQETQYF. CDR3 sequence (DNA): TGTGCCAGCAGGCCCGGACTAGCGGGAACACTTCAAGAGACCCAGTACTTC.